The clone carrying this TCR beta chain appeared a single time. These data belong to a study of blood T cell repertoires in COVID-19. Study-wide background: Acute-phase and convalescent COVID-19 samples originated in the United States, Italy and Spain. From T cells, B-cell-depleted T cells, or PBMCs came the material, which was cDNA or gDNA.

Method: immunoSEQ multiplex PCR; TCRdb's copy keeps in-frame clones and lacks some. The repertoire holds 90,000 to 150,000 clones, with about 85% as singletons. Sequenced sample: peripheral blood. The source of this sequence is a man at least 80 years old with acute or convalescent COVID-19.

DNA for the CDR3: TGTGCCAGCAGCAGATGGACAGGGGGCATTTTGACTGAAGCTTTCTTT. It codes for CASSRWTGGILTEAFF. This chain links TRBV7-3 with TRBJ1-1; 11 bases line up with TRBD1. V shed 5 bases, J shed 5 bases, and the junction held 10 bases outside the gene matches. This CDR3 has 16 amino acids. Germline-derived CDR1 and CDR2 are SGHTA and FQGTGA.